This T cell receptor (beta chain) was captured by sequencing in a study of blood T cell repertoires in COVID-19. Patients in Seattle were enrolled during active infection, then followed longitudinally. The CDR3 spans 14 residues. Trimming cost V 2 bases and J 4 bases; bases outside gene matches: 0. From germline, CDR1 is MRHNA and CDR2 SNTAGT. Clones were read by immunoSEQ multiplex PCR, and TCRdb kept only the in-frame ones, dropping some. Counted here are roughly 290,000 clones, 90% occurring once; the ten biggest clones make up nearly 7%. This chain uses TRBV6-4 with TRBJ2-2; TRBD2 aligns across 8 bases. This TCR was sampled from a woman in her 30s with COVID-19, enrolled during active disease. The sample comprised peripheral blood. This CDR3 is CASSDGTSTGELFF. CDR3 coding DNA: TGTGCCAGCAGTGACGGGACTAGCACCGGGGAGCTGTTTTTT.